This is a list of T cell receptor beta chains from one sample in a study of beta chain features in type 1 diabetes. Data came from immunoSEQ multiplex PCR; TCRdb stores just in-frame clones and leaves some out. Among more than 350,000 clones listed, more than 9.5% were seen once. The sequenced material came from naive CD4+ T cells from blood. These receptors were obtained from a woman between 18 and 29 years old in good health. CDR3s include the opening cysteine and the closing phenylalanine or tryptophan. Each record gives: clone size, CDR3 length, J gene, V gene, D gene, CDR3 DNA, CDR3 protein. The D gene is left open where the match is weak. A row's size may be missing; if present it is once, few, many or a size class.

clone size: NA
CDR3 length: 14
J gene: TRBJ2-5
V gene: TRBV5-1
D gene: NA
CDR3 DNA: TGCGCCAGCAGCCCGAGGAAGGGGCAAGAGACCCAGTACTTC
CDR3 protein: CASSPRKGQETQYF

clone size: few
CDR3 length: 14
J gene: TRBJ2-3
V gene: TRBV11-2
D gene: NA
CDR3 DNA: TGTGCCAGCAGCATCAACCTCGGGTCAGATACGCAGTATTTT
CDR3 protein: CASSINLGSDTQYF

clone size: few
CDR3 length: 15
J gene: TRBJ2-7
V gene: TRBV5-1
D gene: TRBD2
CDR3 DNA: TGCGCCAGCAGCCGAGGGACTAGCGGGGAGTACGAGCAGTACTTC
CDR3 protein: CASSRGTSGEYEQYF

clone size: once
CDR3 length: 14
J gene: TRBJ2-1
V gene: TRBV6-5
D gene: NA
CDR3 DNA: TGTGCCAGCAGTTATGGGCGCTCCTACAATGAGCAGTTCTTC
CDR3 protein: CASSYGRSYNEQFF

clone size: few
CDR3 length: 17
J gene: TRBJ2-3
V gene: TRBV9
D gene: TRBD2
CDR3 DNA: TGTGCCAGCAGCGTAGGAAGGACTAGCGGGAGCACAGATACGCAGTATTTT
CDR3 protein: CASSVGRTSGSTDTQYF

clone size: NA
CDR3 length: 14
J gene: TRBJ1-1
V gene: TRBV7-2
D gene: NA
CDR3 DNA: TGTGCCAGCAGCTTAGGCATAGCGAACACTGAAGCTTTCTTT
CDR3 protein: CASSLGIANTEAFF

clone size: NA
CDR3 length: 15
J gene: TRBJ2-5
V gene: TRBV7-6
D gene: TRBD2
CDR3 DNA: TGTGCCAGCAGCCTCGGCGGGGGGCCCGTGCAGACCCAGTACTTC
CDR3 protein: CASSLGGGPVQTQYF

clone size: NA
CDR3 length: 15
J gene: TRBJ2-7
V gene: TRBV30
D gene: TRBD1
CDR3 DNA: TGTGCCTTAAAACAGGGGGCGAGGGGCTCCTACGAGCAGTACTTC
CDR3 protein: CALKQGARGSYEQYF

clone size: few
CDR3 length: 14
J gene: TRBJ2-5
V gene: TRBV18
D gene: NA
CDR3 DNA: TGTGCCAGCTCACCAGCTTCGGGGGATGAGACCCAGTACTTC
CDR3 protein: CASSPASGDETQYF

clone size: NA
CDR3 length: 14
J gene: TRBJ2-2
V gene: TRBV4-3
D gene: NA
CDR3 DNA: TGCGCCAGCAGCCCTCAAAAAAACACCGGGGAGCTGTTTTTT
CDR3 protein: CASSPQKNTGELFF

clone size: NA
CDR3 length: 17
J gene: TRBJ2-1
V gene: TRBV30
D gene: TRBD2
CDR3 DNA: TGTGCCTGGATCCCCGGTAGCGGGAGGCCCTACTTCAATGAGCAGTTCTTC
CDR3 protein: CAWIPGSGRPYFNEQFF

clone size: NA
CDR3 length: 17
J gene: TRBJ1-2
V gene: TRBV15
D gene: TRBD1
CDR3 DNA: TGTGCCACCAGCAGAGATCGGGACAGGGCTCTCGGTAGAGGCTACACCTTC
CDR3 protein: CATSRDRDRALGRGYTF

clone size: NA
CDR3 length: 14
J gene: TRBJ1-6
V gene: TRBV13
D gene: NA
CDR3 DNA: TGTGCCAGCAGCCCCCAGGCCCCTGATTCACCCCTCCACTTT
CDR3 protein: CASSPQAPDSPLHF

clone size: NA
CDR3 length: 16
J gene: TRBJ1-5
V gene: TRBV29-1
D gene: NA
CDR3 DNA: TGCACCAACTTTTGTCAAAAAGGACCAACCATACGGCCCCAGCATTTT
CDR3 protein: CTNFCQKGPTIRPQHF

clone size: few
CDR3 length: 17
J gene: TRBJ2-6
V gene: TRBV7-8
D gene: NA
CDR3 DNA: TGTGCCAGCAGCTTATTGTTTGGAGTTTCTGGGGCCAACGTCCTGACTTTC
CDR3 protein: CASSLLFGVSGANVLTF

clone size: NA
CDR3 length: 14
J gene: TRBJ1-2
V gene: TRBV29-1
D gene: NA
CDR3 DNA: TGCAGCGTTGAACGCCGGTCGGGCCTCTATGGCTACACCTTC
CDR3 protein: CSVERRSGLYGYTF

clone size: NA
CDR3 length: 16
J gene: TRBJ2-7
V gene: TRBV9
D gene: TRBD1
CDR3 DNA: TGTGCCAGCAGCAAATCATCCGGGACAGGTTCGTACGAGCAGTACTTC
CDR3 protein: CASSKSSGTGSYEQYF

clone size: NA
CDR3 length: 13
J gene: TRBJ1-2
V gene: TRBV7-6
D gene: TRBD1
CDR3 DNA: TGTGCCAGCAGCCGAGGACAGGGCTATGGCTACACCTTC
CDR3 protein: CASSRGQGYGYTF

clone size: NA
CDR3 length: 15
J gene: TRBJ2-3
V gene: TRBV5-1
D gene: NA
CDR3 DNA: TGCGCCAGCAGCTTCCAGGGAATGGGTGCAGATACGCAGTATTTT
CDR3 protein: CASSFQGMGADTQYF

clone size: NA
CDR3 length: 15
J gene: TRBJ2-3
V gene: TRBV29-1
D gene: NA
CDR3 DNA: TGCAGCGTTGAATTTGCAGGGAGTTCGAAAGATACGCAGTATTTT
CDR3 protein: CSVEFAGSSKDTQYF

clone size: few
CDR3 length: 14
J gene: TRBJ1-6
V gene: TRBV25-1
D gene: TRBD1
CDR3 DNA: TGTGCCAGCAGTGAACAGGGGGGTATTTCACCCCTCCACTTT
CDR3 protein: CASSEQGGISPLHF

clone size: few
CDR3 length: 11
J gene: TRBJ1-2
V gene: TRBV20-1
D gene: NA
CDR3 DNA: TGCAGTGCTAGGACGGCTTTCGGCTACACCTTC
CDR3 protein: CSARTAFGYTF

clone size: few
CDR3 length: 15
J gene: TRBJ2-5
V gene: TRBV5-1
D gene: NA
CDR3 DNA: TGCGCCAGCAGCTTGGTAGACAGATCCCAAGAGACCCAGTACTTC
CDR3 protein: CASSLVDRSQETQYF

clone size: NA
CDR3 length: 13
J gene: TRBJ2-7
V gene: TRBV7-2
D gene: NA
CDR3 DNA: TGTGCCAGCAGCTCCGGCCCCTTAGGCGAGCAGTACTTC
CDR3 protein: CASSSGPLGEQYF

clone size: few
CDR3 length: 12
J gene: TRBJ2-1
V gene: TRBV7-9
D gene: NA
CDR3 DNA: TGTGCCGTGGGCGGGGCCTACAATGAGCAGTTCTTC
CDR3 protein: CAVGGAYNEQFF

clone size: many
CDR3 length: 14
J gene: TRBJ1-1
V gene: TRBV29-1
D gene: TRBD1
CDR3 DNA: TGCAGCGTTGTGGTGACAGGGCAGAACACTGAAGCTTTCTTT
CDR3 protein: CSVVVTGQNTEAFF

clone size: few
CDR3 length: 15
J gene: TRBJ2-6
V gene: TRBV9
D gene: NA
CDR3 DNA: TGTGCCAGCAGCGTAGCGAGCTCTGGGGCCAACGTCCTGACTTTC
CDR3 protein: CASSVASSGANVLTF

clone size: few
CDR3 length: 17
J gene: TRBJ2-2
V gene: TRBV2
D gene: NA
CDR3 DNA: TGTGCCAGCAACCCTTGGGGCAGGGGCCCTAACACCGGGGAGCTGTTTTTT
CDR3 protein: CASNPWGRGPNTGELFF

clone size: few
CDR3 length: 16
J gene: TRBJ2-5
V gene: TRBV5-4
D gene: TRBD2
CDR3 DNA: TGTGCCAGCAGGCCAGGACTAGCGGGAGCTCGGGAGACCCAGTACTTC
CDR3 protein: CASRPGLAGARETQYF

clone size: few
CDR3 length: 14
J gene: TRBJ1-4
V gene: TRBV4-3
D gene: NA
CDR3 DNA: TGCGCCAGCAGCCTGGGACGGACTAATGAAAAACTGTTTTTT
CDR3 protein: CASSLGRTNEKLFF

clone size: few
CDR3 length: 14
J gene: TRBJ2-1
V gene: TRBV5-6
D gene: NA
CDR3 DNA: TGTGCCAGCAGCTTGTTCGCTGGAGACAATGAGCAGTTCTTC
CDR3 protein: CASSLFAGDNEQFF

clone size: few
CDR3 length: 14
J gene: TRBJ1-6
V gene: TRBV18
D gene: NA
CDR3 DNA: TGTGCCAGCGCGGCCGGGGCAGATAATTCACCCCTCCACTTT
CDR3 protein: CASAAGADNSPLHF

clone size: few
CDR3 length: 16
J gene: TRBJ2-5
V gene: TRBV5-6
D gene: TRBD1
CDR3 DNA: TGTGCCAGCAGCTTGAGGGGTGGGACAGCTCAAGAGACCCAGTACTTC
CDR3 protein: CASSLRGGTAQETQYF

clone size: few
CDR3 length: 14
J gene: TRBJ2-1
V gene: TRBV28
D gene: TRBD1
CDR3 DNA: TGTGCCAGCAGGAGGACAGGGGGCTACAATGAGCAGTTCTTC
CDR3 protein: CASRRTGGYNEQFF

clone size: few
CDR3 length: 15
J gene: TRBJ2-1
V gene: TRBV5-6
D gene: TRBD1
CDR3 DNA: TGTGCCAGCAGCTTGATTGGGACAGGGGCTAATGAGCAGTTCTTC
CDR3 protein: CASSLIGTGANEQFF

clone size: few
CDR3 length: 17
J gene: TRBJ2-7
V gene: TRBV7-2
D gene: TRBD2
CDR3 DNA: TGTGCCAGCAGCCCGAGACTAGCGGGAGTTAGCTCCTACGAGCAGTACTTC
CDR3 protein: CASSPRLAGVSSYEQYF

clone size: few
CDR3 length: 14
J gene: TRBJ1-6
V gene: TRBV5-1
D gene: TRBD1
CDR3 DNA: TGCGCCAGCAGCCGACAGGGGTACGATTCACCCCTCCACTTT
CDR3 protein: CASSRQGYDSPLHF

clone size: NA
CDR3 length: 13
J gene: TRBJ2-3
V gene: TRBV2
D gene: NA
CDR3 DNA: TGTGCCAGCAGTGAACGGTTCACAGATACGCAGTATTTT
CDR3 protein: CASSERFTDTQYF

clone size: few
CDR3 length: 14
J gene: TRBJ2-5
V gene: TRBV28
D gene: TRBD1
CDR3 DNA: TGTGCCAGCTACCCGGGACAGGTTTTGGAGACCCAGTACTTC
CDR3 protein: CASYPGQVLETQYF

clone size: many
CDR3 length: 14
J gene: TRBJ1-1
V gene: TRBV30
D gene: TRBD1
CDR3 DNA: TGTGCCTGGAGGCGACAGGGTTTGTACACTGAAGCTTTCTTT
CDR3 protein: CAWRRQGLYTEAFF

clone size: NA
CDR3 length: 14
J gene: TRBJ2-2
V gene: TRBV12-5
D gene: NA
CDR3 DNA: TGTGCTAGTGGTTTGGCCAGCCGGAACGGGGAGCTGTTTTTT
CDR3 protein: CASGLASRNGELFF

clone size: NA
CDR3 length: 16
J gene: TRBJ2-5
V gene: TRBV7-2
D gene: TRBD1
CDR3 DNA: TGTGCCAGCAGCTCAACCATACGACAGGGCGGACAGACCCAGTACTTC
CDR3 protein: CASSSTIRQGGQTQYF

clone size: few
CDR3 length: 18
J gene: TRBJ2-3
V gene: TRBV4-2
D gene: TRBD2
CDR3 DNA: TGTGCCAGCAGCCAAGAAGAGGGACTAGCGGCCTGGGAAGATACGCAGTATTTT
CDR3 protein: CASSQEEGLAAWEDTQYF

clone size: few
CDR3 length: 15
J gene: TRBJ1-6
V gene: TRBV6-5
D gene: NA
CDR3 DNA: TGTGCCAGCAGTGGGTCCGGTCATGGAAATTCACCCCTCCACTTT
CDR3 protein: CASSGSGHGNSPLHF

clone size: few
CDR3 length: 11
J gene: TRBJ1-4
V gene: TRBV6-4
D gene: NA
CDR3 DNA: TGTGCCAGCAGTGGAGAGAGTTGCCTGTTTTTT
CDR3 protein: CASSGESCLFF

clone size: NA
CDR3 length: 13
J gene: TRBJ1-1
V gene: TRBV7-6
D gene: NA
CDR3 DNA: TGTGCCAGCAGCCCCGTAGGGGGGACTGAAGCTTTCTTT
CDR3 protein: CASSPVGGTEAFF

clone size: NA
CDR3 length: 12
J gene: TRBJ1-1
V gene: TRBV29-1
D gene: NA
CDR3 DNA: TGCAGCGTTGCGGACAGCTACACTGAAGCTTTCTTT
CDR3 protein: CSVADSYTEAFF